One T cell receptor beta chain is described in this entry. Germline loops: CDR1 SGHRS, CDR2 YFSETQ. V dropped 4 bases and J dropped 2 bases, with 20 bases sitting between them. The CDR3 sequence is 17 residues long. This sample is drawn from a study of blood T cell repertoires in COVID-19. On the study more broadly: Sites across the United States, Italy and Spain contributed samples from acute and convalescent COVID-19. Sources were T cells, B-cell-depleted T cells, or PBMCs; the material itself was cDNA or gDNA.

Under the authors' procedure: The assay estimated nucleated cells by amplifying reference gene primers. The data were produced by immunoSEQ multiplex PCR, yet TCRdb's version contains in-frame clones alone and is incomplete. The V and J calls and clone size were taken over from that table, and D and trimming were inferred from the DNA. The sample consists of 54,000 or so clones, 88% of them appearing once. The chain has TRBV5-1 and TRBJ2-3; tentatively, D is TRBD1 (6 bases). This clonotype was obtained from a human donor in a cohort sampled during active COVID-19. The sequencing input was peripheral blood. CDR3: CASSPYRDTFSTDTQYF. The CDR3 DNA sequence: TGCGCCAGCAGCCCGTACCGGGACACCTTCTCCACAGATACGCAGTATTTT.